The 32 T cell receptor beta chains presented below share a single source sample, sequenced in a study of T-cell memory formation after mild COVID-19. A single record per CDR3 protein comes from TCRdb applying MiXCR to the 5' RACE reads. The sample carries 110,000 to 150,000 distinct CDR3 sequences, almost 25% recorded once. The sequencing sample was made of PBMCs or a T cell subset sorted from them (not recorded which). The receptors come from an adult woman who had mild COVID-19 (a few samples of this study predate the infection). Cell type and time point are not known.

This clonotype was recorded a few times. The J gene is TRBJ1-1, the V gene TRBV7-9, with D possibly TRBD1 on 5 matching bases. Germline CDR1 is SEHNR and CDR2 is FQNEAQ (reference sequence). The V end was cut by 10 bases, the J end by 0 bases, with 18 bases between. There are 15 residues in the CDR3. The CDR3 nucleotides read TGTGCCACCACAGGAGAGAGTTCCCTGAACACTGAAGCTTTCTTT. Amino acid sequence: CATTGESSLNTEAFF.

This clonotype was detected only a few times. The V gene is TRBV10-3, the J gene TRBJ2-7; a weak D match, TRBD1 (6 bases). This CDR3 has 14 residues. Trimming stripped 0 bases from V and 6 bases from J, with 12 bases between. From germline, CDR1 is ENHRY and CDR2 SYGVKD. In DNA, the CDR3 is TGTGCCATCAGTGAGTCACAGGGTTGGGGCGAGCAGTACTTC. Protein: CAISESQGWGEQYF.

This clonotype has a handful of counts. This chain connects TRBV12-3 or TRBV12-4 to TRBJ2-5, with 7 bases that match TRBD1. The CDR3 loop spans 14 amino acids. J gave up 5 bases and V 1 base, and 4 bases lay outside the gene matches. CDR3 nucleotide sequence: TGTGCCAGCAGTTTAGAGGGGGCCGGGGAGACCCAGTACTTC. Translated: CASSLEGAGETQYF.

This clonotype was recorded a few times. The genes are TRBV24-1 and TRBJ2-3; D possibly corresponds to TRBD2 (6 bases). Trimming pared 4 bases from V and 4 bases from J, leaving 11 bases between. This CDR3 comprises 14 residues. Germline V CDR1 and CDR2: KGHDR, SFDVKD. CDR3 loop: CATSDRLVSDTQYF. CDR3 bases: TGTGCCACCAGTGACCGACTAGTATCAGATACGCAGTATTTT.

The chain uses TRBV7-9 and TRBJ2-5, with 8 nucleotides matching TRBD1. This CDR3 contains 15 residues. V was clipped by 3 bases and J by 4 bases; unmatched bases: 7. Germline V gene data show CDR1 as SEHNR and CDR2 as FQNEAQ (reference sequence). The DNA of the CDR3 is TGTGCCAGCAGCTTCAGTCAGGGGGCAGGAGAGACCCAGTACTTC. Translated, it gives CASSFSQGAGETQYF.

The chain joins TRBV12-3 or TRBV12-4 to TRBJ2-1; 7 bases are shared with TRBD1. The V and J ends lost 2 bases and 8 bases, in that order; junction bases with no gene match: 12. The CDR3 has 16 amino acids. The chain's CDR3 is CASSLPTGPGMDEQFF. The CDR3 region has the DNA TGTGCCAGCAGTTTACCGACAGGGCCCGGTATGGATGAGCAGTTCTTC.

Here the CDR3 reads CASSDDGPAANYGYTF. The CDR3 coding sequence is TGTGCCAGCAGCGACGACGGACCAGCAGCTAACTATGGCTACACCTTC. The chain is built from TRBV7-9 and TRBJ1-2, with D uncertain. The CDR3 length is 16 residues. CDR1 and CDR2 (germline): SEHNR, FQNEAQ (reference sequence). V lost 5 bases to trimming and J lost 0 bases, with 16 bases between them.

The rearrangement links TRBV21-1 to TRBJ1-5; the DNA was not compared with TRBD1, the D call given in the table. TRBV21-1 is deemed a pseudogene. CDR3 length: 16 amino acids. The CDR3 protein is CASSKDGRESNQPQHF. The DNA for the CDR3 is TGTGCCAGCAGCAAAGATGGCAGGGAGAGCAATCAGCCCCAGCATTTT.

This chain links TRBV18 with TRBJ2-7; 7 nucleotides line up with TRBD1. The ends lost 6 bases at V and 2 bases at J; junction bases unmatched: 13. The CDR3 has 16 amino acids. CDR1 is KGHSH, CDR2 LQKENI, per germline. CDR3 in amino acids: CASSPTGQSNPYEQYF. The CDR3 region has the DNA TGTGCCAGCTCGCCCACGGGACAGAGTAACCCCTACGAGCAGTACTTC.

This clonotype was seen more than once but under ten times. This chain uses TRBV4-3 with TRBJ2-2; tentatively, D is TRBD2 (6 bases). The CDR3 is 17 residues long. The V and J ends lost 2 bases and 6 bases respectively, with 19 bases between them. Germline V CDR1 and CDR2: LGHNA, YSLEER. The CDR3 loop reads CASSQWGVAGSAGELFF. DNA of the CDR3: TGCGCCAGCAGCCAATGGGGGGTGGCGGGAAGCGCCGGGGAGCTGTTTTTT.

This chain joins TRBV20-1 and TRBJ2-3; no clear D. This CDR3 is 15 amino acids long. With 4 bases removed from V and 2 bases from J, the gap between germline ends came to 16 bases. CDR1 DFQATT and CDR2 SNEGSKA come from the germline V gene (reference sequence). The CDR3 DNA reads as TGCAGTGCTATTGGTCTCTTTGCGGACACAGATACGCAGTATTTT. This translates into CSAIGLFADTDTQYF.

The table lists this clonotype with a few counts. This chain uses TRBV5-4 with TRBJ2-6; D possibly corresponds to TRBD1 (5 bases). The CDR3 is made up of 18 amino acids. Germline assignment: CDR1 SGHNT and CDR2 YYREEE (reference sequence). The ends were cut back, 0 bases at V and 4 bases at J, with 17 bases in the middle. The CDR3 DNA is TGTGCCAGCAGCTTGGGTACAGGTATCTTTTCCGGGGCCAACGTCCTGACTTTC. Residues: CASSLGTGIFSGANVLTF.

This clonotype was observed a few times. The rearrangement links TRBV3-1 to TRBJ2-4; weak D call: TRBD1 (5 bases). V was trimmed by 2 bases and J by 3 bases, leaving 8 bases between them. Per germline, CDR1 LGHDT and CDR2 YNNKEL (reference sequence). The CDR3 consists of 14 residues. The CDR3 coding sequence is TGTGCCAGCAGCCAACTAGACAGCAAAAACATTCAGTACTTC. Encoded protein: CASSQLDSKNIQYF. The full variable domain, its missing parts supplied by reference TRBV3-1 and TRBJ2-4, is DTAVSQTPKYLVTQMGNDKSIKCEQNLGHDTMYWYKQDSKKFLKIMFSYNNKELIINETVPNRFSPKSPDKAHLNLHINSLELGDSAVYFCASSQLDSKNIQYFGAGTRLSVL.

This clonotype was detected a few times. The chain recombines TRBV4-1 with TRBJ2-1; D is perhaps TRBD1 (6 bases). Germline V gene lookup returns CDR1 MGHRA and CDR2 YSYEKL. Trimming pared 6 bases from V and 9 bases from J, leaving 15 bases between. The CDR3 sequence is 13 residues long. CDR3: CASRLTGSVEQFF. The CDR3 bases are TGCGCCAGCAGACTTACAGGGTCGGTTGAGCAGTTCTTC.

This rearrangement joins TRBV10-3 to TRBJ1-1, with 9 bases that match TRBD1. Germline V gene lookup returns CDR1 ENHRY and CDR2 SYGVKD. This CDR3 comprises 18 residues. V shed 6 bases and J 2 bases; nucleotides not matched to a gene: 16. The CDR3 DNA reads as TGTGCCATCAGCCCCGACAGGGGGACAGGAGGGACAAACACTGAAGCTTTCTTT. Protein product: CAISPDRGTGGTNTEAFF.

In its sample, this clonotype was seen a few times. The rearrangement uses TRBV7-9 and TRBJ2-7, with 7 bases aligning to TRBD1. The CDR3 is 16 amino acids. Germline V gives CDR1 SEHNR, CDR2 FQNEAQ (reference sequence). J lost 2 bases, V lost 0 bases, and 7 bases had no gene match. The CDR3 region is CASSLAIGQAAYEQYF. The CDR3 DNA reads as TGTGCCAGCAGCTTAGCTATTGGACAGGCGGCCTACGAGCAGTACTTC.

The genes are TRBV11-2 and TRBJ2-7; tentatively, D is TRBD1 (5 bases). Germline lookup yields CDR1 SGHAT and CDR2 FQNNGV. Trimming stripped 7 bases from V and 2 bases from J, with 9 bases between. The length of the CDR3 is 12 residues. CDR3 sequence (DNA): TGTGCCAGCACCTCGACAGCCTACGAGCAGTACTTC. This encodes CASTSTAYEQYF. Full variable domain (outside the CDR3, taken from reference TRBV11-2 and TRBJ2-7): EAGVAQSPRYKIIEKRQSVAFWCNPISGHATLYWYQQILGQGPKLLIQFQNNGVVDDSQLPKDRFSAERLKGVDSTLKIQPAKLEDSAVYLCASTSTAYEQYFGPGTRLTVT.

In its sample, this clonotype was seen a few times. This chain uses TRBV5-6 with TRBJ2-1; D is uncertain. The CDR3 runs 14 residues. Germline loops: CDR1 SGHDT, CDR2 YYEEEE. Trimming pared 1 base from V and 4 bases from J, leaving 9 bases between. DNA of the CDR3: TGTGCCAGCAGCTTGTTTGCTGATTACAATGAGCAGTTCTTC. Protein sequence: CASSLFADYNEQFF.

This clonotype was recorded many times. The chain employs TRBV5-1 and TRBJ1-1; D possibly corresponds to TRBD1 (5 bases). Germline lookup yields CDR1 SGHRS and CDR2 YFSETQ. V lost 2 bases and J lost 1, with 12 bases in between. The CDR3 totals 15 residues. CDR3 in amino acids: CASSFPQGGNTEAFF. The CDR3 region has the DNA TGCGCCAGCAGCTTCCCGCAGGGAGGGAACACTGAAGCTTTCTTT. The full variable domain, rest sourced from reference TRBV5-1 and TRBJ1-1, is KAGVTQTPRYLIKTRGQQVTLSCSPISGHRSVSWYQQTPGQGLQFLFEYFSETQRNKGNFPGRFSGRQFSNSRSEMNVSTLELGDSALYLCASSFPQGGNTEAFFGQGTRLTVV.

The CDR3 loop reads CASSPRTAMNTEAFF. The DNA of the CDR3 is TGCGCCAGCAGCCCGCGGACAGCTATGAACACTGAAGCTTTCTTT. The V gene is TRBV5-1, the J gene TRBJ1-1; tentative D call: TRBD1 (6 bases). Germline V CDR1 and CDR2: SGHRS, YFSETQ. V was trimmed by 4 bases and J by 0 bases, leaving 13 bases between them. The CDR3 has 15 amino acids.

The sample holds many counts of this clonotype. J is TRBJ2-5 and V is TRBV12-3 or TRBV12-4; 7 positions agree with TRBD1. V was clipped by 7 bases and J by 2 bases; unmatched bases: 7. CDR3 length: 14 amino acids. The CDR3 coding sequence is TGTGCCAGCACCCTGACAGGGCTGCAAGAGACCCAGTACTTC. Amino acid sequence: CASTLTGLQETQYF.

The chain recombines TRBV7-8 with TRBJ1-1; D call uncertain. The germline CDR1 and CDR2 sequences are SGHVS and FQNEAQ. Trimming shortened V by 5 bases and J by 0 bases, and 13 bases separated the two germline ends. The CDR3 runs 15 residues. This chain's CDR3 is CASSPSLEVNTEAFF. DNA for the CDR3: TGTGCCAGCAGCCCCTCTTTGGAAGTGAACACTGAAGCTTTCTTT.

This clonotype was seen a handful of times. The rearrangement uses TRBV11-3 and TRBJ2-5; D remains ambiguous. CDR3 length: 14 amino acids. CDR1 is SGHNT, CDR2 YENEEA, per germline. Trimming removed 5 bases at V and 0 bases at J, with 10 bases between. The CDR3 nucleotides are TGTGCCAGCAGCCAGAGCGAGTACCAAGAGACCCAGTACTTC. Translation gives CASSQSEYQETQYF.

This rearrangement joins TRBV9 to TRBJ1-4; D might be TRBD1 (5 bases). Trimming cost V 1 base and J 7 bases, with 14 bases left between them. CDR3 length equals 15 residues. From germline, CDR1 is SGDLS and CDR2 YYNGEE. The DNA of the CDR3 is TGTGCCAGCAGCGTATCCGGGGGTATCGGTGAAAAACTGTTTTTT. Its protein is CASSVSGGIGEKLFF.

This clonotype has only a few counts. This chain uses TRBV28 with TRBJ2-7; 10 bases fit TRBD2. This CDR3 has 16 amino acids. Germline CDR1 and CDR2: MDHEN and SYDVKM. J was trimmed by 1 base and V by 7 bases; bases with no gene match: 10. The CDR3 loop reads CASTASGSWASYEQYF. In nucleotides, the CDR3 is TGTGCCAGCACGGCTAGCGGGAGCTGGGCGTCCTACGAGCAGTACTTC. The full variable domain, completed using reference TRBV28 and TRBJ2-7, is DVKVTQSSRYLVKRTGEKVFLECVQDMDHENMFWYRQDPGLGLRLIYFSYDVKMKEKGDIPEGYSVSREKKERFSLILESASTNQTSMYLCASTASGSWASYEQYFGPGTRLTVT.

The chain recombines TRBV6-6 with TRBJ2-1; TRBD2 agrees at 7 bases. The V segment lost 3 bases and the J segment 2 bases; nucleotides outside the gene matches: 4. Germline V gene sequence: CDR1 MNHNY, CDR2 SVGAGI (reference sequence). The CDR3 consists of 15 residues. CDR3 sequence: CASSYGAGAYNEQFF. CDR3 coding DNA: TGTGCCAGCAGTTATGGCGCGGGAGCCTACAATGAGCAGTTCTTC.

This clonotype showed up just a few times. The CDR3 coding sequence is TGCGCCAGCAGCCATGAGACTACCTACAATGAGCAGTTCTTC. Translation gives CASSHETTYNEQFF. The V call is TRBV4-3, the J call TRBJ2-1; D might be TRBD2 (5 bases). The CDR3 is 14 amino acids. Trimming removed 3 bases from V and 2 bases from J, with 8 bases in between. Germline V gene lookup returns CDR1 LGHNA and CDR2 YSLEER.

V gene TRBV29-1 combines with J gene TRBJ1-2, with D perhaps matching TRBD1 (5 bases). The CDR3 spans 14 residues. Germline V gives CDR1 SQVTM, CDR2 ANQGSEA. Trimming shortened V by 3 bases and J by 1 base, and 12 bases separated the two germline ends. In DNA form, the CDR3 reads TGCAGCGTTGATGAGCAGGGATTTAACTATGGCTACACCTTC. This translates into CSVDEQGFNYGYTF.

This chain links TRBV29-1 with TRBJ1-2; D gene unclear. Germline V gives CDR1 SQVTM, CDR2 ANQGSEA. V gave up 3 bases and J gave up 5 bases, with 10 bases separating them. This CDR3 is 12 amino acids long. The CDR3 loop is CSVDAEVYGYTF. CDR3 in DNA: TGCAGCGTTGATGCAGAGGTTTATGGCTACACCTTC.

V is TRBV5-1 and J is TRBJ1-1; a possible D gene is TRBD1 (5 bases). Per germline, CDR1 SGHRS and CDR2 YFSETQ. The CDR3 spans 15 residues. The V end lost 0 bases, the J end lost 5 bases, and 14 bases lay between the germline ends. As DNA, the CDR3 is TGCGCCAGCAGCTTGGTTCGGTTGAGGGGAACTGAAGCTTTCTTT. This codes for CASSLVRLRGTEAFF.

The CDR3 region has the DNA TGTGCCAGCAGCTTAGTCCTAGCGGGGGATAACTACAATGAGCAGTTCTTC. Translation gives CASSLVLAGDNYNEQFF. The rearrangement links TRBV7-2 to TRBJ2-1; 10 nucleotides line up with TRBD2. V trimming: 1 base; J trimming: 3 bases; junction bases outside the gene matches: 6. Germline V gene sequence: CDR1 SGHTA, CDR2 FQGNSA. The CDR3 runs to 17 residues. The whole variable domain, remainder taken from reference TRBV7-2 and TRBJ2-1, is GAGVSQSPSNKVTEKGKDVELRCDPISGHTALYWYRQSLGQGLEFLIYFQGNSAPDKSGLPSDRFSAERTGGSVSTLTIQRTQQEDSAVYLCASSLVLAGDNYNEQFFGPGTRLTVL.

This clonotype was seen a few times. V and J are TRBV4-2 and TRBJ2-3; perhaps TRBD2 as D (6 bases). The germline gives CDR1 LGHNA, CDR2 YNFKEQ. Trimming removed 0 bases at V and 6 bases at J, with 13 bases between. This CDR3 is 15 amino acids long. The CDR3 region has the DNA TGTGCCAGCAGCCAAGATAAGCGGAGCGGGGATACGCAGTATTTT. It translates to CASSQDKRSGDTQYF.